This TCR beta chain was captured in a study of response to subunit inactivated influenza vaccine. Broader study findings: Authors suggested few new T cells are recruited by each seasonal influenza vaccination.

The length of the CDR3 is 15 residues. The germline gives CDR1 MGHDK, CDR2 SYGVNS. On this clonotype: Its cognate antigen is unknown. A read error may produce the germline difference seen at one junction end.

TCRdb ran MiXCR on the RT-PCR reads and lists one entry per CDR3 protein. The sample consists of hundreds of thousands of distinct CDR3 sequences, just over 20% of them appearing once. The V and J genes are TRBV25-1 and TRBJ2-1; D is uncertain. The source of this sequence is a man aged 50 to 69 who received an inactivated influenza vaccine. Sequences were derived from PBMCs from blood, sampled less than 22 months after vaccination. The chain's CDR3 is CASSDRDLPGHEQFF. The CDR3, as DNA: TGCGCCAGCAGTGATCGTGACCTGCCGGGCCATGAGCAGTTCTTC.